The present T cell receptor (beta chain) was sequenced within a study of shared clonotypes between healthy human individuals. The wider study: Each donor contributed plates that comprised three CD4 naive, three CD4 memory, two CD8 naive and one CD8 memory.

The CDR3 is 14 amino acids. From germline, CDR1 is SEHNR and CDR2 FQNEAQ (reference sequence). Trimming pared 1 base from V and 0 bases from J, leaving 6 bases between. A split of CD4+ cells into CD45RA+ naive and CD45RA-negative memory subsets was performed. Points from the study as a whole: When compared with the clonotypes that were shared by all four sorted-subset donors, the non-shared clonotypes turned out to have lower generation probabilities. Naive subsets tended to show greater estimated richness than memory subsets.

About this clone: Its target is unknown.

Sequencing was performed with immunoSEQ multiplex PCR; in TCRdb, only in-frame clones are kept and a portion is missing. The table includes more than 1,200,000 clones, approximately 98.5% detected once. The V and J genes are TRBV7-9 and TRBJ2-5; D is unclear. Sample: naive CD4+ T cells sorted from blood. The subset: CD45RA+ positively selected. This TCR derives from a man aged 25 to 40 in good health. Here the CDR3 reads CASSLVQYQETQYF. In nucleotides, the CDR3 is TGTGCCAGCAGCTTAGTACAGTACCAAGAGACCCAGTACTTC.